The sequence of this TCR beta chain was determined in a study of T cells after yellow fever vaccination. Study conclusions and caveats: From the bulk population, abundant clonotypes could contaminate and appear within FACS-sorted repertoires.

The table lists this clonotype with many counts. Its cognate antigen is unknown. With V trimmed by 0 bases and J by 2 bases, 7 bases remained unmatched. Germline assignment: CDR1 LGHNA and CDR2 YSLEER. The CDR3 runs 19 residues. TCRdb re-called the 5' RACE reads through MiXCR, storing one row per CDR3 protein. This sample has approximately 160,000 distinct CDR3 sequences, with approximately 6.2% found just once. The sample consisted of CD4+ T cells sorted from PBMCs, taken on the day of the first yellow fever vaccination. The source is a man younger than 35 who received the YFV17D yellow fever vaccine. The chain recombines TRBV4-3 with TRBJ2-2; the match to TRBD2 covers 12 bases. CDR3 in DNA: TGCGCCAGCAGCCAAGATTCCCTAGCGGGGGGGCCAAACACCGGGGAGCTGTTTTTT. The encoded protein is CASSQDSLAGGPNTGELFF.